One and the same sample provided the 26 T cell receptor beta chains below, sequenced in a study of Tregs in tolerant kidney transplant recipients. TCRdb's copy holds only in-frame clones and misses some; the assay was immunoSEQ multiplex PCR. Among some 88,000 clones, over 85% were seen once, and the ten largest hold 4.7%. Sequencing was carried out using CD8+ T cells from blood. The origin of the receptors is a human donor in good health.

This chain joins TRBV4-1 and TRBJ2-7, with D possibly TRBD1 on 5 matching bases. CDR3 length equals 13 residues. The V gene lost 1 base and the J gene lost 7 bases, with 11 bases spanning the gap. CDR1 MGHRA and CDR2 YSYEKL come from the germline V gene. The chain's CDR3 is CASSQGARAEQYF. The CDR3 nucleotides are TGCGCCAGCAGCCAAGGCGCCAGGGCTGAGCAGTACTTC.

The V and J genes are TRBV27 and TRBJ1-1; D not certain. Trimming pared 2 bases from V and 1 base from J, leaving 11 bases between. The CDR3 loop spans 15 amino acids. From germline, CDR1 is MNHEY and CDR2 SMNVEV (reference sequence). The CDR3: CASSLTPTRNTEAFF. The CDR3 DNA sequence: TGTGCCAGCAGTTTAACACCGACTAGGAACACTGAAGCTTTCTTT.

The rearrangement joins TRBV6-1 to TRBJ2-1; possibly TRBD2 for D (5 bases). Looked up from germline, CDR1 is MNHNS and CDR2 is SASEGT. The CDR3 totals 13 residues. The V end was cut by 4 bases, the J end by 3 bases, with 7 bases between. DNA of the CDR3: TGTGCCAGCAGTGCGACTATCTACAATGAGCAGTTCTTC. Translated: CASSATIYNEQFF.

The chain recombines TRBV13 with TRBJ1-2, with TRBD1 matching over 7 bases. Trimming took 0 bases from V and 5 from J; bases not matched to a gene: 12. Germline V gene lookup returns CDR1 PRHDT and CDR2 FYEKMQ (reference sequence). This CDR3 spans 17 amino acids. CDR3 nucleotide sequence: TGTGCCAGCAGCTTAGGAGGGTTTAGGGACAGCATATATGGCTACACCTTC. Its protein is CASSLGGFRDSIYGYTF.

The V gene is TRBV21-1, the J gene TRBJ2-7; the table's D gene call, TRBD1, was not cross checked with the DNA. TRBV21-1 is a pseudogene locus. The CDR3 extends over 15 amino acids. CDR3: CASSKVPGQPREQYF. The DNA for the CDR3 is TGTGCCAGCAGCAAAGTCCCGGGACAACCTCGGGAGCAGTACTTC.

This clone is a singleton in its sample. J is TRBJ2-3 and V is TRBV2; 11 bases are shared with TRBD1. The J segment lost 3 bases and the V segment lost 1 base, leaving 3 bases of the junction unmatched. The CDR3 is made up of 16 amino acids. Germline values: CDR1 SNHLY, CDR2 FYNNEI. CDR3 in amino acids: CASSEGTGGETDTQYF. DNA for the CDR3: TGTGCCAGCAGTGAAGGGACAGGGGGCGAAACAGATACGCAGTATTTT. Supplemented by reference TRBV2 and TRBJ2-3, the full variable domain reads EPEVTQTPSHQVTQMGQEVILRCVPISNHLYFYWYRQILGQKVEFLVSFYNNEISEKSEIFDDQFSVERPDGSNFTLKIRSTKLEDSAMYFCASSEGTGGETDTQYFGPGTRLTVL.

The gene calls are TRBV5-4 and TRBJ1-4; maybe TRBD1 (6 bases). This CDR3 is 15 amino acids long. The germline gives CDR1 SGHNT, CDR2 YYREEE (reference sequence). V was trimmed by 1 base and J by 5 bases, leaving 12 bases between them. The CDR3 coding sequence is TGTGCCAGCAGCTTGTTTTCAGGGGCGAATGAAAAACTGTTTTTT. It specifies CASSLFSGANEKLFF.

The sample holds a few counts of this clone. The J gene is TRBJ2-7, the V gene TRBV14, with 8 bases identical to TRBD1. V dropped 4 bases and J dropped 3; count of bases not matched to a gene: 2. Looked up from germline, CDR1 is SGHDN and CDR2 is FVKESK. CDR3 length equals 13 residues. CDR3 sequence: CASSLQGVYEQYF. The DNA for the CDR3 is TGTGCCAGCAGCCTACAGGGGGTCTACGAGCAGTACTTC.

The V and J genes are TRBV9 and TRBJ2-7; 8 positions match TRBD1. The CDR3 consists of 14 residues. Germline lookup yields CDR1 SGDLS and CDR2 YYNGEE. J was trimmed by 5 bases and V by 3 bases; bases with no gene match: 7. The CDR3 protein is CASSGRGRQDEQYF. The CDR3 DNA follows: TGTGCCAGCAGCGGCAGGGGGCGTCAGGACGAGCAGTACTTC.

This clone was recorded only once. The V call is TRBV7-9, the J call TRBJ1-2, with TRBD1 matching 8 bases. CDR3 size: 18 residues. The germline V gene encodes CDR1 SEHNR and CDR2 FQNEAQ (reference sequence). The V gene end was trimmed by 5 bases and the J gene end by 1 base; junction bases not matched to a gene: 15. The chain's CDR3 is CASSLTGDIADINYGYTF. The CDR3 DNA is TGTGCCAGCAGCCTGACAGGGGATATCGCGGATATTAACTATGGCTACACCTTC.

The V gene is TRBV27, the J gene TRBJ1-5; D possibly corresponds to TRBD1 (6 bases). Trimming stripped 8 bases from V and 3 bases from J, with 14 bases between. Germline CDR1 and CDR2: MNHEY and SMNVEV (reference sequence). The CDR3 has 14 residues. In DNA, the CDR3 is TGTGCCAGCCGTGGACAGTCAGACAATCAGCCCCAGCATTTT. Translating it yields CASRGQSDNQPQHF.

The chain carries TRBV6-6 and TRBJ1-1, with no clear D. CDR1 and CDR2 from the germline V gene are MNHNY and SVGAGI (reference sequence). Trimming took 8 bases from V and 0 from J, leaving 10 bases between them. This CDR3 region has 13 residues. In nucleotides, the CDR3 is TGTGCCAGCGGCGTTGGACTGAACACTGAAGCTTTCTTT. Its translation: CASGVGLNTEAFF.

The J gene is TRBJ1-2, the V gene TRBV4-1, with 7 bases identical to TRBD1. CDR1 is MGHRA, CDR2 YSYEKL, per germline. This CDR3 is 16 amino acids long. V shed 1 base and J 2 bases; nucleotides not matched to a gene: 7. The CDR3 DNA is TGCGCCAGCAGCCAAGCTACAGGGGCGGTGAACTATGGCTACACCTTC. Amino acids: CASSQATGAVNYGYTF.

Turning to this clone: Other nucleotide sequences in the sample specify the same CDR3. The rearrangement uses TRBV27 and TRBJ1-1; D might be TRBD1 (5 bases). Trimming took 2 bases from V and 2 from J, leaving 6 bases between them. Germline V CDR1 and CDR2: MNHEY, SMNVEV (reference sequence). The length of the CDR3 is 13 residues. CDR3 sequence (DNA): TGTGCCAGCAGTTTACAGGGTAACACTGAAGCTTTCTTT. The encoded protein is CASSLQGNTEAFF.

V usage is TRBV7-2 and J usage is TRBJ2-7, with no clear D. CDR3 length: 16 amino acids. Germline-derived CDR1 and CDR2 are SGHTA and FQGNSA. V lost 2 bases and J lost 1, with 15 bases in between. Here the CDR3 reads CASSLPRHSGSYEQYF. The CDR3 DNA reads TGTGCCAGCAGCTTACCGAGACATTCTGGGTCCTACGAGCAGTACTTC.

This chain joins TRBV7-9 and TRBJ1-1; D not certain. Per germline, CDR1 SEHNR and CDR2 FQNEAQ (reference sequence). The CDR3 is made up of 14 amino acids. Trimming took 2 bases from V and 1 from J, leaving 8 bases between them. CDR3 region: CASSLPWTNTEAFF. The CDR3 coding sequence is TGTGCCAGCAGCTTACCCTGGACGAACACTGAAGCTTTCTTT.

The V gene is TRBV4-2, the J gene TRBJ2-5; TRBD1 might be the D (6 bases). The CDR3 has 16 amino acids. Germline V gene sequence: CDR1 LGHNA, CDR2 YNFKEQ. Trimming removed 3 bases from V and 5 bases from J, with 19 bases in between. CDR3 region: CASSQLQGARRETQYF. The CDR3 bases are TGTGCCAGCAGCCAGTTACAGGGTGCCCGTCGGGAGACCCAGTACTTC.

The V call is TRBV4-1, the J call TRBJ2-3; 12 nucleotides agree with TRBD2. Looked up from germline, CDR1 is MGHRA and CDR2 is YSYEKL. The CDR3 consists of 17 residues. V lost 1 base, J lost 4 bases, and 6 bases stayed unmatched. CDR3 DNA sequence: TGCGCCAGCAGCCAAGTCCTAGCGGGGGGGCCGGCAGATACGCAGTATTTT. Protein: CASSQVLAGGPADTQYF.

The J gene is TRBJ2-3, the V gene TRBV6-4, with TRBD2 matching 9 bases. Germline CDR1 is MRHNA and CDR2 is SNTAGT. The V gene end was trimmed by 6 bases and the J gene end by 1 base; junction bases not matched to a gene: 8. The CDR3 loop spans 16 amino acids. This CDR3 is CASSESGGRGTDTQYF. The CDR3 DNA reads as TGTGCCAGCAGCGAATCCGGCGGGAGGGGCACAGATACGCAGTATTTT.

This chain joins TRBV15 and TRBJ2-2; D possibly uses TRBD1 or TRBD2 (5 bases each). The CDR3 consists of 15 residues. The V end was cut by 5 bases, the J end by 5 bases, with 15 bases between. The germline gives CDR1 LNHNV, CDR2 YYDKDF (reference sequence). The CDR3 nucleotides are TGTGCCACCAGCTCCCCGGGGAAGGGGACCGGGGAGCTGTTTTTT. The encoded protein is CATSSPGKGTGELFF.

CDR3 protein: CAAPRQGWGYTF. The CDR3 DNA reads TGTGCCGCCCCTCGACAGGGTTGGGGCTACACCTTC. This sequence joins TRBV30 and TRBJ1-2; 7 positions agree with TRBD1. There are 12 residues in the CDR3. J gave up 8 bases and V 8 bases, and 11 bases lay outside the gene matches. Germline V lookup: CDR1 GTSNPN, CDR2 SVGIG (reference sequence).

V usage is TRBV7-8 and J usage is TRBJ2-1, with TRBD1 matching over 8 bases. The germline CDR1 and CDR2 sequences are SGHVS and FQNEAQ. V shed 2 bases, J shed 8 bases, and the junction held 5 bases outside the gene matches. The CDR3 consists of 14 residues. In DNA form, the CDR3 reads TGTGCCAGCAGCTTAACCCAGGGGGCGGATGAGCAGTTCTTC. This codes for CASSLTQGADEQFF.

CDR3 nucleotide sequence: TGTGCCAGCAGTTTCACGATAGGGGAAGGCACCGGGGAGCTGTTTTTT. Its translation: CASSFTIGEGTGELFF. J is TRBJ2-2 and V is TRBV7-6; possibly TRBD1 for D (5 bases). Germline V gene lookup returns CDR1 SGHVS and CDR2 FNYEAQ. V was cut by 6 bases and J by 4 bases, with 18 bases left in between. This CDR3 is 16 amino acids long.

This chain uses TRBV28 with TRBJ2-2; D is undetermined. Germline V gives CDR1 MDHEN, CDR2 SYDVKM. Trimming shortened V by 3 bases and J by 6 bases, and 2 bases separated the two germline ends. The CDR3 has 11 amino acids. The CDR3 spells CASSLSGELFF. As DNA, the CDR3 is TGTGCCAGCAGTTTGTCCGGGGAGCTGTTTTTT.

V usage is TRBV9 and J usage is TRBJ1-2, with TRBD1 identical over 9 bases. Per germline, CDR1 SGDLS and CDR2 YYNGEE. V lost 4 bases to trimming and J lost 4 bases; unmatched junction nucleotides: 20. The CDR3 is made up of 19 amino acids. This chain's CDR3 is CASSPRIGQGRVPSYGYTF. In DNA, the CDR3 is TGTGCCAGCAGCCCAAGAATTGGACAGGGGAGAGTACCCAGCTATGGCTACACCTTC. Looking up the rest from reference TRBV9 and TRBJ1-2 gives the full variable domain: DSGVTQTPKHLITATGQRVTLRCSPRSGDLSVYWYQQSLDQGLQFLIQYYNGEERAKGNILERFSAQQFPDLHSELNLSSLELGDSALYFCASSPRIGQGRVPSYGYTFGSGTRLTVV.

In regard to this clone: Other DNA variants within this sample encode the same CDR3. Here the CDR3 DNA reads TGCGCCAGCAGCCCCGCGGGAGGTCGGGCCGGGGAGCTGTTTTTT. Encoded protein: CASSPAGGRAGELFF. V and J are TRBV5-1 and TRBJ2-2; 8 bases map to TRBD2. V gave up 4 bases and J gave up 6 bases; unmatched junction bases: 8. The CDR3 spans 15 residues. Germline V gene lookup returns CDR1 SGHRS and CDR2 YFSETQ.